This T cell receptor (beta chain) was identified during a study of control samples from healthy donors and cancer patients. V was clipped by 5 bases and J by 6 bases, with 19 bases between them. CDR1 and CDR2 from the germline V gene are LNHDA and SQIVND (reference sequence). This CDR3 is 15 amino acids long. Method: immunoSEQ multiplex PCR; TCRdb's copy keeps in-frame clones and lacks some. The sample shows some 170,000 clones, 95% to 96% of them seen only once. The clonotype comes from a woman in her 30s in good health. V gene TRBV19 combines with J gene TRBJ1-1; tentative D call: TRBD1 (6 bases). The sample consisted of blood. The chain's CDR3 is CASSVWGAEKAEAFF. Written as DNA, the CDR3 is TGTGCCAGTAGTGTCTGGGGGGCGGAGAAGGCTGAAGCTTTCTTT.